Described below is a single T cell receptor beta chain sequence and its context. This clonotype was observed many times. Its antigen specificity is not known. No much larger clone exists at a distance of one base, and base qualities are not known. The CDR3 contains 14 residues, cysteine and phenylalanine counted. CDR3 DNA is the only sequence kept; it has 42 bases, read in frame from the first base. The CDR1 and CDR2 encoded by the germline V gene are SNHLY and FYNNEI. The germline ends are 10 bases apart after V is trimmed by 7 bases and J by 0 bases. The method was multiplex PCR. The reads were generated on an Illumina HiSeq 4000. To build TCR beta libraries, CDR3 regions were amplified by Arm-PCR using iRepertoire HTBI primers. Before sequencing, the PCR products underwent gel purification. In the authors' own workflow: Gene usage analysis of CDR3 amino acid clonotypes relied on the roughly 60 TRBV and 14 TRBJ segments identified across samples. Filtered high-quality paired reads were merged into contigs using COPE and FqMerger. BLAST was used to align contigs to IMGT TRBV, TRBD and TRBJ reference genes, and CDR3 was defined according to IMGT. Highly expanded clones were defined as clonotypes with a frequency above 0.1%. Repertoire diversity was measured by Shannon entropy, and V-J evenness by the Gini coefficient. A clonotype found in more than one individual was treated as public. TCRdb passed the public sequencing reads through fastp at Q25 and MiXCR, retaining productive beta sequences. Rows are unified per CDR3 protein, each entry keeping the most common DNA and genes. For this entry, the V and J calls and clone size follow TCRdb and not the study's own pipeline. The sample contains about 400,000 distinct CDR3 sequences, around 21% of them found a single time. The ten biggest clones cover around 21% of the sample.

The data were taken from a study of regulatory T cells in long-lasting Graves disease (dated by TCRdb to the early 2020s). Study-wide context: Persistent Graves' disease was defined as persistently positive TSH receptor autoantibodies together with antithyroid drug treatment for over 5 years. This study used TCR sequencing and RNA sequencing of peripheral blood to compare persistent Graves' disease patients against newly diagnosed Graves' disease patients. The study was registered as a clinical trial and conducted in China. A total of about 33 samples underwent TCR sequencing, from about 13 patients with persistent Graves' disease and 20 patients with newly diagnosed Graves' disease. Persistent Graves' disease patients in the clinical cohort had taken antithyroid drugs for about 10.3 years on average. The paper's findings and limits, for the study overall: Because the primary lesion, thyroid tissue, could not be accessed, the study looked at peripheral blood alone. TRBV28, TRBJ1-2 and TRBJ2-5 were preferentially used in persistent disease, while TRBV20-1 and TRBJ2-1 were favored in newly diagnosed disease. More public clonotypes were shared among persistent patients (roughly 2,700) than among newly diagnosed patients (more than 950). Compared with newly diagnosed patients, patients with persistent Graves' disease had lower TCR Shannon entropy and fewer highly expanded clones, which suggests clonal expansion. As a limitation, the authors acknowledged that the small sample size may reduce accuracy. Sequencing and analysis were limited to the TCR beta chain.

The time point label corresponds to: persistent/refractory GD, antithyroid drugs over 5 years with positive TRAb. For both TCR sequencing and RNA sequencing, RNA was extracted from PBMCs using TRIzol. Graves' disease was diagnosed according to American Thyroid Association guidelines. Recruitment of patients was carried out at an endocrinology department in Xi'an, China. From each patient, roughly 9 milliliters of peripheral blood was collected into an EDTA anticoagulant tube. Ficoll Paque Plus density gradient separation was used to isolate PBMCs, and no further T cell sorting was performed. An Agilent 2100 Bioanalyzer and agarose gel were used to assess RNA quality, and a NanoDrop 2000 was used to measure RNA concentration.

This clonotype was sampled from a female donor with Graves disease. The specimen comprised peripheral blood mononuclear cells (PBMCs), sampled when the disease was refractory, from a patient treated with antithyroid drugs. The rearrangement combines TRBV2 with TRBJ1-5; the D gene identity is not certain. Read as DNA, the sequence is TGTGCCAGCACCCCCGGATATAGCAATCAGCCCCAGCATTTT. Translated, it gives CASTPGYSNQPQHF.